A single sample gave rise to the 28 T cell receptor beta chains below, sequenced in a study of blood T cells in healthy people across ages. A second PCR of 7 to 11 cycles used a sample-barcoded 5' primer and a J-beta primer mix. TCRdb reprocessed the 5' RACE reads via MiXCR and lists one record per CDR3 protein. This table holds 790,000 or so distinct CDR3 sequences, 35% to 50% found once. Source material: blood. These receptors all stem from a man older than 75 in good health.

This chain joins TRBV20-1 and TRBJ2-1; 9 bases are shared with TRBD2. The J call is doubtful: the DNA matches TRBJ2-7 better. Germline loops: CDR1 DFQATT, CDR2 SNEGSKA (reference sequence). The CDR3 has 17 amino acids. The CDR3 sequence is CSARGHPLAGSYNEQYF. DNA for the CDR3: TGCAGTGCTAGAGGTCACCCCCTAGCGGGGTCCTACAATGAGCAGTACTTC.

The rearrangement uses TRBV2 and TRBJ1-2, with D unclear. V gave up 3 bases and J gave up 7 bases, with 12 bases separating them. This CDR3 region has 13 residues. CDR1 and CDR2 (germline): SNHLY, FYNNEI. The CDR3 DNA follows: TGTGCCAGCAGTGAGTCCGGGGAGGGTGGCTACACCTTC. It specifies CASSESGEGGYTF.

The V call is TRBV7-2, the J call TRBJ2-7; 8 positions match TRBD2. This CDR3 is 15 amino acids long. Germline V gene lookup returns CDR1 SGHTA and CDR2 FQGNSA. The J segment lost 4 bases and the V segment lost 5 bases, leaving 10 bases of the junction unmatched. The CDR3 region is CASSPGAGGVYEQYF. The CDR3 DNA reads as TGTGCCAGCAGCCCCGGTGCCGGGGGGGTTTACGAGCAGTACTTC.

The CDR3 bases are TGTGCCAGCAGCAAAACCGGGACAGGGGTAGAGGAGACCCAGTACTTC. It specifies CASSKTGTGVEETQYF. The V call is TRBV7-2, the J call TRBJ2-5; 10 positions agree with TRBD1. The CDR3 spans 16 residues. V was pared by 5 bases and J by 5 bases, with 11 bases of the junction left unmatched. Germline-derived CDR1 and CDR2 are SGHTA and FQGNSA.

The table lists this clonotype with a few counts. The chain recombines TRBV20-1 with TRBJ2-3; 7 bases are shared with TRBD2. There are 13 residues in the CDR3. Trimming removed 6 bases from V and 5 bases from J; junction bases left unmatched: 8. Per germline, CDR1 DFQATT and CDR2 SNEGSKA (reference sequence). The CDR3 sequence: CSAGGGPQDTQYF. CDR3 nucleotide sequence: TGCAGTGCGGGGGGAGGGCCTCAAGATACGCAGTATTTT.

This chain links TRBV27 with TRBJ2-1; 11 bases fit TRBD2. From germline, CDR1 is MNHEY and CDR2 SMNVEV (reference sequence). The junction had 9 bases not matched to a gene; V was cut back by 7 bases and J by 4 bases. CDR3 length equals 16 residues. The CDR3 nucleotides read TGTGCCAGCACCTTCCTTACTAGCGGGGGTTACAATGAGCAGTTCTTC. Translating gives CASTFLTSGGYNEQFF.

The gene calls are TRBV6-1 and TRBJ1-1, with a possible D match to TRBD1 (5 bases). CDR1 and CDR2 from the germline V gene are MNHNS and SASEGT. CDR3 length equals 14 residues. The germline V and J ends were trimmed by 5 bases and 1 base, with 11 bases remaining between them. The CDR3 nucleotides are TGTGCCAGCAGTTCGACAGCAACGAACACTGAAGCTTTCTTT. Protein product: CASSSTATNTEAFF.

This clonotype has a handful of counts. The chain couples TRBV29-1 to TRBJ2-2; 8 bases are a match to TRBD1. CDR1 is SQVTM, CDR2 ANQGSEA, per germline. This CDR3 spans 13 amino acids. Trimming took 7 bases from V and 5 from J; bases not matched to a gene: 6. CDR3 sequence reads: CSGQGARTGELFF. In DNA, the CDR3 is TGCAGCGGCCAGGGGGCACGGACCGGGGAGCTGTTTTTT.

This clonotype was seen repeatedly, ten times or more. The junction shows a germline mismatch at one end, possibly a read error. The rearrangement uses TRBV28 and TRBJ2-1; no reliable D call. CDR3 size: 17 residues. Per germline, CDR1 MDHEN and CDR2 SYDVKM. As DNA, the CDR3 is TGTGCCAGCAGTTTAAGAGAGACAAGCATATCCTACACTGAGCAGTTCTTC. Amino acid sequence: CASSLRETSISYTEQFF.

The V gene is TRBV5-1, the J gene TRBJ2-7; 9 nucleotides align to TRBD1. J gave up 5 bases and V 5 bases, and 8 bases lay outside the gene matches. The CDR3 runs 14 residues. Germline CDR1 is SGHRS and CDR2 is YFSETQ. CDR3 in amino acids: CASRRQGERNEQYF. The CDR3 nucleotides are TGCGCCAGCAGACGACAGGGGGAAAGGAACGAGCAGTACTTC.

In its sample, this clonotype was seen a few times. The V gene is TRBV20-1, the J gene TRBJ2-1, with D maybe TRBD1 (6 bases). The CDR3 sequence is 14 residues long. V dropped 3 bases and J dropped 8 bases, with 17 bases sitting between them. The germline CDR1 and CDR2 sequences are DFQATT and SNEGSKA (reference sequence). This CDR3 is CSARDSYFPDEQFF. CDR3 nucleotides: TGCAGTGCTAGGGACAGCTACTTTCCCGATGAGCAGTTCTTC.

CDR3 in amino acids: CAWGKGTQETQYF. CDR3 DNA sequence: TGTGCCTGGGGGAAGGGGACCCAAGAGACCCAGTACTTC. The chain is built from TRBV30 and TRBJ2-5; TRBD1 or TRBD2 may be the D gene (5 bases each). CDR1 is GTSNPN and CDR2 is SVGIG in the germline V gene (reference sequence). Trimming took 5 bases from V and 1 from J, leaving 11 bases between them. The CDR3 contains 13 residues.

This clonotype turned up a few times. The chain combines TRBV7-3 with TRBJ1-5, with D tentatively TRBD1 (5 bases). CDR3 length: 18 amino acids. Germline CDR1 SGHTA, CDR2 FQGTGA. The ends were cut back, 3 bases at V and 2 bases at J, with 20 bases in the middle. CDR3: CASSFSDSRRSGNQPQHF. The CDR3, as DNA: TGTGCCAGCAGCTTTAGCGACAGTCGTCGATCAGGCAATCAGCCCCAGCATTTT.

The chain joins TRBV7-9 to TRBJ1-5; the D gene is possibly TRBD1 (6 bases). Per germline, CDR1 SEHNR and CDR2 FQNEAQ (reference sequence). This CDR3 has 14 amino acids. V gave up 4 bases and J gave up 6 bases, with 13 bases separating them. This chain's CDR3 is CASSSTQGGQPQHF. The CDR3 DNA reads TGTGCCAGCAGCTCCACACAGGGAGGTCAGCCCCAGCATTTT.

This clonotype came up once. CDR3 loop: CASSQNYDRGNAGANVLTF. The CDR3 nucleotides read TGTGCCAGCAGCCAAAACTATGACAGGGGAAATGCTGGGGCCAACGTCCTGACTTTC. The chain combines TRBV4-2 with TRBJ2-6; 8 positions match TRBD1. V dropped 2 bases and J dropped 2; count of bases not matched to a gene: 11. CDR1 LGHNA and CDR2 YNFKEQ come from the germline V gene. The CDR3 contains 19 residues.

There are a few counts of this clonotype. The chain is built from TRBV4-3 and TRBJ2-4, with D unclear. This CDR3 spans 13 amino acids. V was shortened by 2 bases and J by 6 bases, with 8 bases between the two germline ends. Germline CDR1 LGHNA, CDR2 YSLEER. CDR3 loop: CASSQSRGNIQYF. The CDR3 DNA sequence: TGCGCCAGCAGCCAAAGTCGTGGAAACATTCAGTACTTC.

The chain has TRBV10-3 and TRBJ2-3; 7 nucleotides align to TRBD1. With 5 bases clipped from V and 5 bases from J, the junction kept 7 bases outside the gene matches. Germline V lookup: CDR1 ENHRY, CDR2 SYGVKD. This CDR3 region has 14 residues. The CDR3 DNA reads as TGTGCCATCAGTAAAAAAGACAGGGAAGATACGCAGTATTTT. Translating gives CAISKKDREDTQYF.

Regarding this clonotype: This could be a read error, since a much larger clone is one nucleotide away. The chain links TRBV6-2 or TRBV6-3 to TRBJ2-3, with a possible D match to TRBD1 (5 bases). CDR1 MNHEY and CDR2 SVGEGT come from the germline V gene. This CDR3 contains 18 residues. In DNA form, the CDR3 reads TGTGCCTGCAGTTACTACCTTCGGCCCAGGGATAGCACAGATACGCAGTATTTT. Protein: CACSYYLRPRDSTDTQYF.

This clonotype was seen only a few times. The chain is built from TRBV5-5 and TRBJ2-1; 7 nucleotides align to TRBD1. CDR1 and CDR2 (germline): SGHKS, YYEKEE (reference sequence). Trimming cost V 4 bases and J 2 bases; bases outside gene matches: 6. CDR3 size: 15 residues. CDR3 DNA sequence: TGTGCCAGCAGCCTAGAGACAGGGACCTACAATGAGCAGTTCTTC. Translated: CASSLETGTYNEQFF.

This clonotype showed up many times. This rearrangement joins TRBV20-1 to TRBJ1-2; the match to TRBD1 covers 7 bases. Per the germline V gene, CDR1 is DFQATT and CDR2 is SNEGSKA (reference sequence). The CDR3 extends over 12 amino acids. The CDR3 nucleotides are TGCAGAAGGACAGGCCGAAACTATGGCTACACCTTC. It translates to CRRTGRNYGYTF.

This clonotype was seen a few times. The chain carries TRBV6-5 and TRBJ2-1; a possible D gene is TRBD1 (6 bases). Germline-derived CDR1 and CDR2 are MNHEY and SVGAGI. There are 14 residues in the CDR3. Trimming cost V 6 bases and J 12 bases, with 21 bases left between them. The CDR3 sequence: CASSLTGTPNGQFF. The CDR3 nucleotides are TGTGCCAGCAGCTTAACCGGGACACCCAACGGGCAGTTCTTC.

The genes are TRBV5-6 and TRBJ2-5, with D maybe TRBD2 (6 bases). The CDR3 loop spans 15 amino acids. Germline loops: CDR1 SGHDT, CDR2 YYEEEE. Trimming left V 4 bases short and J 2 bases short, with 15 bases between. CDR3 loop: CASSARTGVQETQYF. The CDR3 coding sequence is TGTGCCAGCAGCGCCCGTACGGGGGTACAAGAGACCCAGTACTTC.

This clonotype was seen once. Given a much more abundant clone one base away, this may be a read error. The rearrangement joins TRBV7-2 to TRBJ2-5; D gene uncertain. Germline V gives CDR1 SGHTA, CDR2 FQGNSA. V lost 5 bases to trimming and J lost 7 bases, with 14 bases between them. The length of the CDR3 is 13 residues. The CDR3 protein is CASSTVAVGTQYF. CDR3 DNA: TGTGCCAGCAGCACTGTAGCTGTGGGGACCCAGTACTTC. The full variable domain, rest sourced from reference TRBV7-2 and TRBJ2-5, is GAGVSQSPSNKVTEKGKDVELRCDPISGHTALYWYRQSLGQGLEFLIYFQGNSAPDKSGLPSDRFSAERTGGSVSTLTIQRTQQEDSAVYLCASSTVAVGTQYFGPGTRLLVL.

CDR3 sequence reads: CAWTLGDYTDTQYF. CDR3 DNA sequence: TGTGCCTGGACCCTAGGGGACTACACAGATACGCAGTATTTT. This sequence joins TRBV30 and TRBJ2-3; 7 bases are a match to TRBD2. This CDR3 is 14 amino acids long. Trimming took 4 bases from V and 2 from J; bases not matched to a gene: 6. Germline assignment: CDR1 GTSNPN and CDR2 SVGIG (reference sequence).

This clonotype came up many times. The chain couples TRBV7-9 to TRBJ1-2; a weak D match, TRBD1 (6 bases). The germline CDR1 and CDR2 sequences are SEHNR and FQNEAQ (reference sequence). V lost 1 base and J lost 4, with 10 bases in between. The CDR3 is 14 amino acids. CDR3: CASSLDREVYGYTF. The CDR3, as DNA: TGTGCCAGCAGCTTAGACAGGGAGGTCTATGGCTACACCTTC.

V and J are TRBV29-1 and TRBJ2-5; D possibly corresponds to TRBD1 (5 bases). This CDR3 comprises 14 residues. Trimming took 6 bases from V and 2 from J, leaving 16 bases between them. Germline CDR1 reads SQVTM; CDR2 reads ANQGSEA. DNA of the CDR3: TGCAGCGTAGAAACAGCAGGGTATCAAGAGACCCAGTACTTC. This encodes CSVETAGYQETQYF.

The rearrangement uses TRBV29-1 and TRBJ2-7; the D gene is possibly TRBD1 (6 bases). V lost 4 bases and J 7 bases, leaving 17 bases between the germline ends. The CDR3 consists of 13 residues. Germline V gives CDR1 SQVTM, CDR2 ANQGSEA. The CDR3 spells CSVARTESNEQYF. The CDR3, as DNA: TGCAGCGTTGCACGGACAGAGAGCAATGAGCAGTACTTC.

This clonotype was detected a few times. In DNA form, the CDR3 reads TGCGCCAGCAGCCAAGAGCTAGCGGGCTTGGGAGAGCAGTACTTC. Encoded protein: CASSQELAGLGEQYF. The V call is TRBV4-3, the J call TRBJ2-7, with TRBD2 matching over 8 bases. CDR3 length: 15 amino acids. V was clipped by 0 bases and J by 7 bases; unmatched bases: 8. CDR1 is LGHNA and CDR2 is YSLEER in the germline V gene.